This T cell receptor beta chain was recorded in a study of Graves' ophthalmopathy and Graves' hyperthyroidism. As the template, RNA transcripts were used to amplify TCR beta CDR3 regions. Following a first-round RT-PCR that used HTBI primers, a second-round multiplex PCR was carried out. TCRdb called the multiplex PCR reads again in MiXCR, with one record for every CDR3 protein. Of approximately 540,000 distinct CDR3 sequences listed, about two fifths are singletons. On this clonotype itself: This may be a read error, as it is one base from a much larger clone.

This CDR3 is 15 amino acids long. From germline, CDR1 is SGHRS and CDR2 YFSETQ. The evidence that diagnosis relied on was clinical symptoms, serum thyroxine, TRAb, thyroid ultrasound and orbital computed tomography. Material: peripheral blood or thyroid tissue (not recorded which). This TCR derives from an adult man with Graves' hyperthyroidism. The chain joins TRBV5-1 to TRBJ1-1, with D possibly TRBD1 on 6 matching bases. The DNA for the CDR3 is TGCACCAGCAGCTTGGGGGGCAGGTTAGGGTCTGAAGCTTTCTTT. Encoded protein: CTSSLGGRLGSEAFF.